This note documents a single TCR beta chain sequence. CDR3 size: 13 residues. The germline CDR1 and CDR2 sequences are SNHLY and FYNNEI. The V gene lost 8 bases and the J gene lost 6 bases, with 14 bases spanning the gap. Libraries were prepared by immunoSEQ multiplex PCR; TCRdb keeps only in-frame clonotypes and omits some of them. The sample has about 220,000 clones; roughly 88% are singletons. This record comes from a study of blood T cell repertoires in COVID-19. This chain uses TRBV2 with TRBJ2-4; D possibly corresponds to TRBD1 (6 bases). This receptor was taken from a man aged 50 to 60 with active or convalescent COVID-19. Input material: peripheral blood. The CDR3 loop is CASAAPGANIQYF. The CDR3 nucleotides read TGTGCCAGCGCGGCGCCAGGGGCAAACATTCAGTACTTC.